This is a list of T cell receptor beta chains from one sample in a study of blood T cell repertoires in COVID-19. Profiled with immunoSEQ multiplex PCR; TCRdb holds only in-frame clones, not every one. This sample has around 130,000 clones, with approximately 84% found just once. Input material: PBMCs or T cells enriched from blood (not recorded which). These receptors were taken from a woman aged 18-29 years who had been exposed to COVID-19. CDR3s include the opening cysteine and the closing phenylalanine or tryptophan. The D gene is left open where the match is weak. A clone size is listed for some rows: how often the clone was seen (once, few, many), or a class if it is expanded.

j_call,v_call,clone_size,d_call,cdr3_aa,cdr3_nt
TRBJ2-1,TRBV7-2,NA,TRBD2,CASSSGPSGRIYEQFF,TGTGCCAGCAGCTCCGGGCCTAGCGGGAGGATCTATGAGCAGTTCTTC
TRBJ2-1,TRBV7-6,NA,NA,CASSSSGVYNEQFF,TGTGCCAGCAGCTCAAGCGGAGTCTACAATGAGCAGTTCTTC
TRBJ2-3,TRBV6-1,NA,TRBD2,CASSEQASGSRRDTQYF,TGTGCCAGCAGTGAACAGGCTAGCGGGAGTCGCAGGGATACGCAGTATTTT
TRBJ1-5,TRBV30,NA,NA,CAWSRGSNQPQHF,TGTGCCTGGAGTAGAGGTAGCAATCAGCCCCAGCATTTT
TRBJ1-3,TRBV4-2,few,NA,CASSRTTTGAGNTIYF,TGTGCCAGCAGCCGTACCACAACGGGTGCTGGAAACACCATATATTTT
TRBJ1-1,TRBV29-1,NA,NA,CSATDEQVTEAFF,TGCAGCGCCACCGACGAACAGGTTACTGAAGCTTTCTTT
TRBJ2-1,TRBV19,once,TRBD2,CASSLLAGGEYNEQFF,TGTGCCAGTAGTTTGTTAGCGGGAGGGGAATACAATGAGCAGTTCTTC
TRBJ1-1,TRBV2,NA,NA,CASSEAEFSGGTEAFF,TGTGCCAGCAGTGAAGCGGAGTTTTCGGGGGGCACTGAAGCTTTCTTT
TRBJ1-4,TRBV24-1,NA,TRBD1,CATSDGGQGVEKLFF,TGTGCCACCAGTGATGGGGGACAGGGAGTAGAAAAACTGTTTTTT
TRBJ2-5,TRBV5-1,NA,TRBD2,CASSPSTSGNTYQETQYF,TGCGCCAGCAGCCCGTCGACTAGCGGGAATACGTACCAAGAGACCCAGTACTTC
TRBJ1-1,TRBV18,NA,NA,CASSRAGGDAEAFF,TGTGCCAGCTCTCGGGCGGGGGGGGACGCTGAAGCTTTCTTT
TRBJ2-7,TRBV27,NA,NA,CASARSGAYEQYF,TGTGCCAGCGCACGAAGTGGGGCATACGAGCAGTACTTC
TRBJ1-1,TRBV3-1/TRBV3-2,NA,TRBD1,CASSSRQGAAEAFF,TGTGCCAGCAGTTCCAGACAGGGTGCGGCTGAAGCTTTCTTT
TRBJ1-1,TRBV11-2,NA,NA,CASSLDGRVNTEAFF,TGTGCCAGCAGCTTAGACGGCAGGGTGAACACTGAAGCTTTCTTT
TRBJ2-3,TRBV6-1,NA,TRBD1,CASSEDRQGVQYF,TGTGCCAGCAGTGAAGACCGACAGGGAGTGCAGTATTTT
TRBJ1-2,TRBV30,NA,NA,CARESNYGYTF,TGTGCCCGGGAGAGTAACTATGGCTACACCTTC
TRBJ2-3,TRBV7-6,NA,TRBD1,CASSFRTGRSTDTQYF,TGTGCCAGCAGTTTTAGGACAGGCAGGAGCACAGATACGCAGTATTTT
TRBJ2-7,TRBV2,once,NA,CASRPDGGRYEQYF,TGTGCCAGCAGGCCTGATGGGGGCAGATACGAGCAGTACTTC
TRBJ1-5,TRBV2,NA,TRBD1,CASRGDSSNQPQHF,TGTGCCAGCAGAGGGGACAGCTCAAATCAGCCCCAGCATTTT
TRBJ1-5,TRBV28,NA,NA,CASSSFTGSPSNQPQHF,TGTGCCAGCAGTTCCTTTACCGGGAGCCCAAGCAATCAGCCCCAGCATTTT
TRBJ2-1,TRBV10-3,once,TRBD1,CAISMRTGGNDEQFF,TGTGCCATCAGTATGAGGACAGGGGGCAACGATGAGCAGTTCTTC
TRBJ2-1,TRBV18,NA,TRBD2,CASSPPILAGHNEQFF,TGTGCCAGCTCACCACCTATACTAGCGGGGCACAATGAGCAGTTCTTC
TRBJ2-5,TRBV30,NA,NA,CAWNLGQLYQETQYF,TGTGCCTGGAATCTTGGACAACTGTACCAAGAGACCCAGTACTTC